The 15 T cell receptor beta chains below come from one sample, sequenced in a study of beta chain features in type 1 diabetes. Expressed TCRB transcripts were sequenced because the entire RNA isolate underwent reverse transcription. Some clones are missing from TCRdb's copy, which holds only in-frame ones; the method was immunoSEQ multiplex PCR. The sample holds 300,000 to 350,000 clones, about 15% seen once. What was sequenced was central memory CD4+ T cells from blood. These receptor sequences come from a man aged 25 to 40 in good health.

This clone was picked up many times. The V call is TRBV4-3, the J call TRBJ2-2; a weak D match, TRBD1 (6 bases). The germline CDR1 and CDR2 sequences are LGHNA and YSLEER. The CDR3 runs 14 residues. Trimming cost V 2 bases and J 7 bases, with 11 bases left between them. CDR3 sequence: CASSQHTGYGELFF. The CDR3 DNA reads TGCGCCAGCAGCCAACATACAGGGTACGGGGAGCTGTTTTTT.

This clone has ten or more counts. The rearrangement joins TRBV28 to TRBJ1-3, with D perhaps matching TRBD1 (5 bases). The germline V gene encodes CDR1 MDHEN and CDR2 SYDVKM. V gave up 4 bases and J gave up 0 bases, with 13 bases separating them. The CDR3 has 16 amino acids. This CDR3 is CASSSGPLSSGNTIYF. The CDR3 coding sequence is TGTGCCAGCAGTTCGGGGCCACTTAGCTCTGGAAACACCATATATTTT.

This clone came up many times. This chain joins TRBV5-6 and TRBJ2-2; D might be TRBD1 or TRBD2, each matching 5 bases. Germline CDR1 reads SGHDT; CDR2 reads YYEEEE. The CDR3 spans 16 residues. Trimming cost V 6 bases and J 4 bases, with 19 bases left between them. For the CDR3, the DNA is TGTGCCAGCACTTCCCTGGGGGTTTCTGGCACCGGGGAGCTGTTTTTT. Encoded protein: CASTSLGVSGTGELFF.

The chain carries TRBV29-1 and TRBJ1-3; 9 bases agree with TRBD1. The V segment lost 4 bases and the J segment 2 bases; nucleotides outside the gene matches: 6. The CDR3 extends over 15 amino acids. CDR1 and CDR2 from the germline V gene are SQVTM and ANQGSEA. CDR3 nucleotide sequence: TGCAGCGTTGCCCCTTACAGGGGGCCTGGAAACACCATATATTTT. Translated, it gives CSVAPYRGPGNTIYF.

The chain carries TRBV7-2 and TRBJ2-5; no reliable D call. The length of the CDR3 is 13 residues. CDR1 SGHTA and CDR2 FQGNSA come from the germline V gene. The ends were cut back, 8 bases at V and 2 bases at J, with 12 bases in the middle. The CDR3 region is CASRLGLQETQYF. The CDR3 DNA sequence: TGTGCCAGCCGACTCGGCTTGCAAGAGACCCAGTACTTC.

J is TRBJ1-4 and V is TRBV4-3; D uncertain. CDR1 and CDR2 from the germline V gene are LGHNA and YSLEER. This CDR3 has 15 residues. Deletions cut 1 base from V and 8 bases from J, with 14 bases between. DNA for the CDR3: TGCGCCAGCAGCCAAGGAACAGCTCATGGAGAAAAACTGTTTTTT. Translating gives CASSQGTAHGEKLFF.

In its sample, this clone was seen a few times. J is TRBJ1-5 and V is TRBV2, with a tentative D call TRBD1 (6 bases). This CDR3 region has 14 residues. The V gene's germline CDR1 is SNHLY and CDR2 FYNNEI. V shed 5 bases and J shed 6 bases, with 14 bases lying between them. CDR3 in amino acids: CASSQGIEGQPQHF. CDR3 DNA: TGTGCCAGCAGTCAGGGGATAGAGGGTCAGCCCCAGCATTTT.

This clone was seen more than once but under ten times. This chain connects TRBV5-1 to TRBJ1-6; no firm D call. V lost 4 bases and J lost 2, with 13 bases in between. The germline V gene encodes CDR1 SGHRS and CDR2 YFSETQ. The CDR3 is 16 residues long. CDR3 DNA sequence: TGCGCCAGCAGCATGACGGGGTCGACCTATAATTCACCCCTCCACTTT. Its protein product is CASSMTGSTYNSPLHF.

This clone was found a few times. The CDR3 reads CASSLDSTYNEQFF. CDR3 coding DNA: TGTGCCAGCAGCCTAGACTCAACCTACAATGAGCAGTTCTTC. This chain uses TRBV5-6 with TRBJ2-1; unclear D gene. CDR1 SGHDT and CDR2 YYEEEE come from the germline V gene. Trimming pared 4 bases from V and 2 bases from J, leaving 10 bases between. The CDR3 extends over 14 amino acids.

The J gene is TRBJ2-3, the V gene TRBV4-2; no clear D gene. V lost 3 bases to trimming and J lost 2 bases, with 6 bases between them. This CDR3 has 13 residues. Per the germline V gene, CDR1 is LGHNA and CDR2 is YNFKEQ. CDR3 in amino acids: CASSHDSTDTQYF. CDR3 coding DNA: TGTGCCAGCAGCCACGACTCCACAGATACGCAGTATTTT.

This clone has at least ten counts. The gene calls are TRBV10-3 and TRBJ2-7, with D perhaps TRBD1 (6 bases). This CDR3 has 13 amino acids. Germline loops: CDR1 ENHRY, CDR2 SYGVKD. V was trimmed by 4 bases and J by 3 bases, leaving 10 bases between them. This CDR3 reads CAISAGQNYEQYF. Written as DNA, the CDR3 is TGTGCCATCAGTGCTGGACAGAACTACGAGCAGTACTTC.

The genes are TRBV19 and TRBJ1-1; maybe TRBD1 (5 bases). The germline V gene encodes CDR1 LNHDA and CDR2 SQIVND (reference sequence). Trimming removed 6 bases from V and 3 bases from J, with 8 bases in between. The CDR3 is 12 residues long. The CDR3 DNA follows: TGTGCCAGTAGGCAAGGGGACACTGAAGCTTTCTTT. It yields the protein CASRQGDTEAFF. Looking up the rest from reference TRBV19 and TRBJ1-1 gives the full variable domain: DGGITQSPKYLFRKEGQNVTLSCEQNLNHDAMYWYRQDPGQGLRLIYYSQIVNDFQKGDIAEGYSVSREKKESFPLTVTSAQKNPTAFYLCASRQGDTEAFFGQGTRLTVV.

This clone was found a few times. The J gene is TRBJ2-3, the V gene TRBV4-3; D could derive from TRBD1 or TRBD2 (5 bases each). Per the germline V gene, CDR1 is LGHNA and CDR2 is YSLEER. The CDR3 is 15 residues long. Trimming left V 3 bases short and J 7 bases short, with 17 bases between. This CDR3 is CASSQEVGGGHTQYF. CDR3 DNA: TGCGCCAGCAGCCAGGAGGTGGGTGGGGGTCATACGCAGTATTTT.

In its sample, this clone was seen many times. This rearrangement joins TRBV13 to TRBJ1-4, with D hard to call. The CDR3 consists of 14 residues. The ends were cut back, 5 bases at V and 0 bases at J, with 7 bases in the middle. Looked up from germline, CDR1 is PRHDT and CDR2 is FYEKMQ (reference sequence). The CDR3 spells CASSLKTTNEKLFF. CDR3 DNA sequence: TGTGCCAGCAGCCTGAAGACAACTAATGAAAAACTGTTTTTT.

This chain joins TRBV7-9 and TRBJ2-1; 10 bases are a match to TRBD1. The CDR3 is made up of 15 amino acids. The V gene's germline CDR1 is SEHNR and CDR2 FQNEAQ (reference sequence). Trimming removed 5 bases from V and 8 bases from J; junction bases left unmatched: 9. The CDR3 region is CASSPGTGANDEQFF. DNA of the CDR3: TGTGCCAGCAGCCCCGGGACAGGGGCGAACGATGAGCAGTTCTTC.